A selection of T cell receptor beta chains follows, all from one sample in a study of spatial heterogeneity in lung cancer. A single record per CDR3 protein comes from TCRdb applying MiXCR to the 5' RACE reads. The data contain some 100,000 distinct CDR3 sequences, about 9.4% of them singletons. The specimen comprised PBMCs, sampled at surgery. The receptors were sampled from a male donor with early-stage non-small cell lung cancer. The CDR3 runs from the conserved cysteine through the conserved F or W. Some rows have no size entry. The others give once, few or many, or a class for an expanded clone.

J	V	size	CDR3
TRBJ2-2	TRBV29-1	many	CSVEDVTGELFF
TRBJ2-7	TRBV24-1	few	CATSSGNEQYF
TRBJ1-2	TRBV28	many	CASSIGGHGYTF
TRBJ2-3	TRBV2	NA	CASSGSRGSRTDTQYF
TRBJ1-2	TRBV24-1	NA	CATSDPGQDIYGYTF
TRBJ2-5	TRBV12-3/TRBV12-4	NA	CASSWGGEETQYF
TRBJ2-5	TRBV10-3	NA	CAASGTSGETQYF
TRBJ2-5	TRBV5-1	many	CASSLGTRQGAKETQYF
TRBJ2-3	TRBV5-5	many	CASSLGRGAGVLDTQYF
TRBJ2-5	TRBV2	NA	CASSGFPQETQYF
TRBJ2-1	TRBV29-1	few	CSVPRTSGGNEQFF
TRBJ2-1	TRBV5-1	NA	CASSPRTSGKTGSYNEQFF
TRBJ2-7	TRBV5-1	many	CASSPGYSYEQYF
TRBJ1-5	TRBV4-3	NA	CASTPGYRDGQPQHF
TRBJ2-3	TRBV12-5	few	CASGLSGTDTQYF
TRBJ2-5	TRBV6-1	NA	CASLLGETQYF
TRBJ1-1	TRBV5-1	NA	CASSLELATEAFF
TRBJ2-1	TRBV5-4	many	CASSLRQGAYNEQFF
TRBJ2-2	TRBV11-2	many	CASSLQREYTGELFF
TRBJ1-6	TRBV7-2	NA	CASSTDRGGSPLHF
TRBJ2-2	TRBV7-9	few	CASSPLTGDTGELFF
TRBJ1-4	TRBV28	NA	CASSLGTGLGLFF
TRBJ2-7	TRBV30	few	CAWTDSYEQYF
TRBJ2-3	TRBV7-2	few	CASSPPGTSHTDTQYF
TRBJ2-3	TRBV11-2	many	CASSLDTGGPTDTQYF
TRBJ1-1	TRBV20-1	NA	CSVFDTRNTEAFF
TRBJ2-5	TRBV28	NA	CASSPTLNLAGGETQYF
TRBJ1-2	TRBV7-2	few	CASSLVGGSSNYGYTF
TRBJ1-1	TRBV28	few	CASSSIVPEAFF
TRBJ2-3	TRBV27	many	CASSATVSSTDTQYF
TRBJ2-3	TRBV7-2	few	CASTPWGGSVDTQYF
TRBJ2-5	TRBV2	many	CASDRGFETQYF
TRBJ2-3	TRBV7-2	NA	CASSLAGSAGDTQYF
TRBJ2-1	TRBV7-9	many	CASSGKLPYNEQFF
TRBJ2-3	TRBV20-1	NA	CSAGGLSTDTQYF
TRBJ1-2	TRBV27	few	CASSPEARYGYTF
TRBJ2-5	TRBV7-2	few	CASNQKTSGRAETQYF
TRBJ1-1	TRBV9	few	CASSMQGGNTEAFF
TRBJ2-3	TRBV28	NA	CASSLPSGITDTQYF
TRBJ2-3	TRBV4-2	few	CASSALLAPDTDTQYF
TRBJ2-3	TRBV14	many	CASSKQGLGTDTQYF
TRBJ1-1	TRBV9	few	CASSPGQGMNTEAFF
TRBJ2-1	TRBV20-1	NA	CSASDYYNEQFF
TRBJ2-1	TRBV5-1	many	CASSYPPSGSSYEQFF
TRBJ2-3	TRBV6-2/TRBV6-3	many	CASSAHWSTQYF
TRBJ2-6	TRBV12-3/TRBV12-4	few	CAITRGSGANVLTF
TRBJ2-7	TRBV28	many	CASSLSGTTYEQYF
TRBJ2-1	TRBV29-1	NA	CSVEVREQFF
TRBJ1-6	TRBV6-5	few	CASSSPTGDNSPLHF
TRBJ2-7	TRBV5-1	few	CASSPIGPYEQYF
TRBJ1-1	TRBV25-1	few	CASSDRGGLTEAFF
TRBJ2-7	TRBV20-1	few	CSARRGGSYEQYF
TRBJ1-5	TRBV19	NA	CASSIASNQPQHF
TRBJ2-1	TRBV29-1	many	CSVDSRLVNEQFF
TRBJ2-3	TRBV5-1	NA	CASSQQGASGDTQYF
TRBJ2-3	TRBV10-3	NA	CAISESAGELGSDTQYF
TRBJ2-5	TRBV30	NA	CAWSVTVDTDRMTQYF
TRBJ2-1	TRBV2	few	CASSPRVSSYNEQFF
TRBJ1-2	TRBV7-2	few	CASSYPQDYGYTF